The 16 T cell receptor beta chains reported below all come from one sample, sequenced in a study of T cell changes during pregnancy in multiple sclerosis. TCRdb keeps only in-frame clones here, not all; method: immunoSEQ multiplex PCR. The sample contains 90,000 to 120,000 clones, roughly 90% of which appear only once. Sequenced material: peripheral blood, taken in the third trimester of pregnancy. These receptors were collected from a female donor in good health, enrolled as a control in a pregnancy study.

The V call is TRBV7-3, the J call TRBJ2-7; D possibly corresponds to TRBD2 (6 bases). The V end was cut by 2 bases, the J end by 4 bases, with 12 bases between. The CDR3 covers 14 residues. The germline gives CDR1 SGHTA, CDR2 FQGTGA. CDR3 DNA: TGTGCCAGCAGCTTAGGCGGGGTGGGGTACGAGCAGTACTTC. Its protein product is CASSLGGVGYEQYF.

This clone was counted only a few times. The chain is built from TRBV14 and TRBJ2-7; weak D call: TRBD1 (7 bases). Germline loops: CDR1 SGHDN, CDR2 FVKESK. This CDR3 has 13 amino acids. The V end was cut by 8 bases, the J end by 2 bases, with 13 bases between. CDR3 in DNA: TGTGCCAGCGGGGCAGGGGGGACCTACGAGCAGTACTTC. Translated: CASGAGGTYEQYF. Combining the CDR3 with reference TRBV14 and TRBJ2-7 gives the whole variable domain EAGVTQFPSHSVIEKGQTVTLRCDPISGHDNLYWYRRVMGKEIKFLLHFVKESKQDESGMPNNRFLAERTGGTYSTLKVQPAELEDSGVYFCASGAGGTYEQYFGPGTRLTVT.

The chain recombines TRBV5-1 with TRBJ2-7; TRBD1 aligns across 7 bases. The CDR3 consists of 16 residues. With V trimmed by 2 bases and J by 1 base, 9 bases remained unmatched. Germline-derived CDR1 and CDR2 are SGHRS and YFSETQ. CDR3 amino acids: CASSFTSGQMSYEQYF. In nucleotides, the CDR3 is TGCGCCAGCAGCTTTACTTCGGGACAGATGTCCTACGAGCAGTACTTC.

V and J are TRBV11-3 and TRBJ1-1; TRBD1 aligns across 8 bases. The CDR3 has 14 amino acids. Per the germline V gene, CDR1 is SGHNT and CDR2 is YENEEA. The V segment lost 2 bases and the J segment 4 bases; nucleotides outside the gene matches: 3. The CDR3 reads CASSLTDRGTEAFF. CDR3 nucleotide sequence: TGTGCCAGCAGCTTAACAGACAGGGGCACTGAAGCTTTCTTT.

The CDR3 bases are TGTGCCAGCAGCTTAGGGGACGACAGGGGAAGACCCCTCCACTTT. It is translated as CASSLGDDRGRPLHF. The V call is TRBV11-2, the J call TRBJ1-6; 8 nucleotides agree with TRBD1. Germline CDR1 and CDR2: SGHAT and FQNNGV. V lost 1 base and J lost 12; bases outside the gene matches: 8. CDR3 length: 15 amino acids.

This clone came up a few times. CDR3 nucleotides: TGTGCCAGCAGACGGGTGAGAACTGAAGCTTTCTTT. This gives the protein CASRRVRTEAFF. This chain connects TRBV2 to TRBJ1-1; D not certain. Deletions cut 6 bases from V and 5 bases from J, with 10 bases between. Germline CDR1 is SNHLY and CDR2 is FYNNEI. The length of the CDR3 is 12 residues.

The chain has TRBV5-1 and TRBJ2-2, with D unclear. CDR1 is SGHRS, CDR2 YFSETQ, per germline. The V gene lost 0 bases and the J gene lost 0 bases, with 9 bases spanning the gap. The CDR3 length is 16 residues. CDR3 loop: CASSLDYVANTGELFF. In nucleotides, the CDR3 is TGCGCCAGCAGCTTGGATTACGTAGCGAACACCGGGGAGCTGTTTTTT.

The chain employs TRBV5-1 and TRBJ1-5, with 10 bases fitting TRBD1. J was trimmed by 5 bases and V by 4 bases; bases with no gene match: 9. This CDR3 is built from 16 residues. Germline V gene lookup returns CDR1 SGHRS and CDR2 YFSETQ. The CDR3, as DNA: TGCGCCAGCAGCCCGCAGGGGACAGGGGAGGATCAGCCCCAGCATTTT. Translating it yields CASSPQGTGEDQPQHF. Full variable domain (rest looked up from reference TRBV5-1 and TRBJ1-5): KAGVTQTPRYLIKTRGQQVTLSCSPISGHRSVSWYQQTPGQGLQFLFEYFSETQRNKGNFPGRFSGRQFSNSRSEMNVSTLELGDSALYLCASSPQGTGEDQPQHFGDGTRLSIL.

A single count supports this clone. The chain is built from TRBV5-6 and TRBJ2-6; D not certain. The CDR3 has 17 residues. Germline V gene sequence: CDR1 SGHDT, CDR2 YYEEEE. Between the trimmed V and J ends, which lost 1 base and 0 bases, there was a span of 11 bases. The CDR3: CASSLQSESSGANVLTF. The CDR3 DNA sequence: TGTGCCAGCAGCTTGCAGTCAGAATCCTCTGGGGCCAACGTCCTGACTTTC. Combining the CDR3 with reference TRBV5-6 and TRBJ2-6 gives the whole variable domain DAGVTQSPTHLIKTRGQQVTLRCSPKSGHDTVSWYQQALGQGPQFIFQYYEEEERQRGNFPDRFSGHQFPNYSSELNVNALLLGDSALYLCASSLQSESSGANVLTFGAGSRLTVL.

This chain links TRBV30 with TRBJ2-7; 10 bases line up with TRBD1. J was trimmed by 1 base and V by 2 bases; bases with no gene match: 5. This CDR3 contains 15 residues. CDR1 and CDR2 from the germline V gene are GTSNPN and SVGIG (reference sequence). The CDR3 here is CAWSSGTGASYEQYF. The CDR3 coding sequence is TGTGCCTGGAGTTCCGGGACAGGGGCTTCCTACGAGCAGTACTTC.

CDR3 sequence reads: CASSYQLAGDLSNTGELFF. The DNA for the CDR3 is TGTGCCAGCAGTTACCAACTAGCGGGGGACCTCTCGAACACCGGGGAGCTGTTTTTT. The genes are TRBV11-3 and TRBJ2-2; 11 positions match TRBD2. The CDR3 extends over 19 amino acids. The ends lost 6 bases at V and 0 bases at J; junction bases unmatched: 12. Germline values: CDR1 SGHNT, CDR2 YENEEA.

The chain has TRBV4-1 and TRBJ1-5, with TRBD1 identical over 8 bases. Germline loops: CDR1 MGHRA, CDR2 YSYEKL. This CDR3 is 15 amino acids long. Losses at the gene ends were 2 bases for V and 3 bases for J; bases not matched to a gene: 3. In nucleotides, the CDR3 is TGCGCCAGCAGCCAACGGGACAGGTTCAATCAGCCCCAGCATTTT. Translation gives CASSQRDRFNQPQHF.

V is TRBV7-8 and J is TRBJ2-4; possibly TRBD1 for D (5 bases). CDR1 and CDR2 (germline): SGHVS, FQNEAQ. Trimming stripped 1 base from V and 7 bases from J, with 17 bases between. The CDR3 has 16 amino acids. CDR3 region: CASSLVRGRIRNIQYF. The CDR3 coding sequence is TGTGCCAGCAGCTTAGTTAGGGGCCGGATTCGGAACATTCAGTACTTC.

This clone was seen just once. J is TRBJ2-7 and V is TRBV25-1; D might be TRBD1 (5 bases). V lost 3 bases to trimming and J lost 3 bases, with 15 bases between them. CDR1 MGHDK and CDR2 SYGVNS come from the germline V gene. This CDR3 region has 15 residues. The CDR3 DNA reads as TGTGCCAGCAGTGATTCAGGGTCTTTTCACTACGAGCAGTACTTC. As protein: CASSDSGSFHYEQYF.

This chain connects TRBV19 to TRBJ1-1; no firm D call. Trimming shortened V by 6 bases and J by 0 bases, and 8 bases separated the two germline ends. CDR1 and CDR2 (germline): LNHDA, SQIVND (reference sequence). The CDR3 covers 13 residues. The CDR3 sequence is CASSYHMNTEAFF. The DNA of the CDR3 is TGTGCCAGTAGCTATCATATGAACACTGAAGCTTTCTTT.

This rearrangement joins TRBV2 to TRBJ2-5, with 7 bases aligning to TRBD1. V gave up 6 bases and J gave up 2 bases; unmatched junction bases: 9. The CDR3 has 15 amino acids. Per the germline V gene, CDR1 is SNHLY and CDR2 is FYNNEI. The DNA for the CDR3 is TGTGCCAGCAGGGATCCCGGGACAGTACAAGAGACCCAGTACTTC. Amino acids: CASRDPGTVQETQYF.